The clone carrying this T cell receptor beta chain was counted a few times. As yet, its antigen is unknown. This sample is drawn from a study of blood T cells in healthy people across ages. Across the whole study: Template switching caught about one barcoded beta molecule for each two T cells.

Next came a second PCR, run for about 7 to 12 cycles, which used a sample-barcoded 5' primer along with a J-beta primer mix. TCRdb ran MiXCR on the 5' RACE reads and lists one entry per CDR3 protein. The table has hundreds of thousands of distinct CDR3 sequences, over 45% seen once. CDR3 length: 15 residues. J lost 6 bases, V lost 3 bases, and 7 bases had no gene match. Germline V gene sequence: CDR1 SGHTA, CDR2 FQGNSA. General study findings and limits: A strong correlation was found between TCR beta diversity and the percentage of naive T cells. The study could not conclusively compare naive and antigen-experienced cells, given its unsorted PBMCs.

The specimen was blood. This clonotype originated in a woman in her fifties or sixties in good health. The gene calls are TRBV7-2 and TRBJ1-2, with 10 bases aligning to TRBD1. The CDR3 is CASSLAPGQGHGYTF. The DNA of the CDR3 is TGTGCCAGCAGCTTGGCACCGGGACAGGGGCATGGCTACACCTTC. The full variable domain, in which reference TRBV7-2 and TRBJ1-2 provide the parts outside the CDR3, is GAGVSQSPSNKVTEKGKDVELRCDPISGHTALYWYRQSLGQGLEFLIYFQGNSAPDKSGLPSDRFSAERTGGSVSTLTIQRTQQEDSAVYLCASSLAPGQGHGYTFGSGTRLTVV.